A single sample gave rise to the 30 T cell receptor beta chains below, sequenced in a study of T cells after yellow fever vaccination. TCRdb reanalysed the 5' RACE reads using MiXCR and keeps one entry per CDR3 protein. Of over 45,000 distinct CDR3 sequences detected, around 6.9% appear once; the ten largest clones hold roughly two fifths. Source: CD8+ T cells sorted from PBMCs, taken on the day of the first yellow fever vaccination. Source of these receptors: a man between 18 and 29 years old who received the YFV17D yellow fever vaccine.

The V gene is TRBV27, the J gene TRBJ2-5; TRBD2 is a possible D gene (5 bases). The CDR3 is 12 amino acids. Trimming removed 8 bases at V and 2 bases at J, with 9 bases between. Germline lookup yields CDR1 MNHEY and CDR2 SMNVEV (reference sequence). This CDR3 is CASRGVQETQYF. Written as DNA, the CDR3 is TGTGCCAGCCGGGGAGTACAAGAGACCCAGTACTTC.

This clonotype was recorded a few times. The V gene is TRBV12-3 or TRBV12-4, the J gene TRBJ1-2; D not certain. This CDR3 is 14 amino acids long. V was cut by 3 bases and J by 5 bases, with 13 bases left in between. CDR3 loop: CASSFEAVSYGYTF. Here the CDR3 DNA reads TGTGCCAGCAGTTTCGAGGCGGTCTCTTATGGCTACACCTTC.

The chain couples TRBV29-1 to TRBJ2-7; the match to TRBD1 covers 9 bases. CDR3 length: 14 residues. Germline CDR1 is SQVTM and CDR2 is ANQGSEA. The junction had 10 bases not matched to a gene; V was cut back by 6 bases and J by 4 bases. Written as DNA, the CDR3 is TGCAGCGTCCGATACCGGGGGACAGGGTACGAGCAGTACTTC. Protein: CSVRYRGTGYEQYF.

This clonotype occurred many times. The rearrangement joins TRBV7-9 to TRBJ2-7, with no clear D. The length of the CDR3 is 14 residues. The germline V and J ends were trimmed by 3 bases and 4 bases, with 13 bases remaining between them. The germline V gene has CDR1 SEHNR and CDR2 FQNEAQ (reference sequence). The CDR3 region is CASSFSGADYEQYV. In DNA form, the CDR3 reads TGTGCCAGCAGCTTTTCCGGCGCGGATTACGAGCAGTACGTC.

This clonotype was observed many times. J is TRBJ2-5 and V is TRBV27; 7 bases align to TRBD1. J lost 2 bases, V lost 5 bases, and 5 bases had no gene match. The CDR3 consists of 14 residues. The germline V gene has CDR1 MNHEY and CDR2 SMNVEV (reference sequence). The DNA for the CDR3 is TGTGCCAGCAGTATCCGACAGGGTCAAGAGACCCAGTACTTC. Protein sequence: CASSIRQGQETQYF.

The V and J genes are TRBV27 and TRBJ2-1; weak D call: TRBD2 (6 bases). The CDR3 has 16 residues. CDR1 is MNHEY and CDR2 is SMNVEV in the germline V gene (reference sequence). With 5 bases removed from V and 0 bases from J, the gap between germline ends came to 14 bases. The CDR3 loop reads CASSRLGIGSYNEQFF. The CDR3 DNA follows: TGTGCCAGCAGTAGACTAGGGATCGGCTCCTACAATGAGCAGTTCTTC.

The chain has TRBV30 and TRBJ2-1; D is uncertain. The CDR3 is 15 residues long. Germline-derived CDR1 and CDR2 are GTSNPN and SVGIG (reference sequence). V lost 0 bases and J lost 4, with 13 bases in between. CDR3 nucleotide sequence: TGTGCCTGGAGTGTTACCGGAGCCGGATACAATGAGCAGTTCTTC. Protein sequence: CAWSVTGAGYNEQFF.

Many counts were recorded for this clonotype. The chain employs TRBV20-1 and TRBJ2-5; D is possibly TRBD1 or TRBD2 (5 bases each). Germline loops: CDR1 DFQATT, CDR2 SNEGSKA (reference sequence). The CDR3 covers 12 residues. The V gene lost 4 bases and the J gene lost 4 bases, with 10 bases spanning the gap. The CDR3 DNA sequence: TGCAGTGCTACAGAGGGGCTAGAGACCCAGTACTTC. This gives the protein CSATEGLETQYF.

As regards this clonotype: This could be a read error, since a much larger clone is one nucleotide away. The V and J genes are TRBV5-6 and TRBJ2-2; perhaps TRBD2 as D (5 bases). This CDR3 comprises 12 residues. Looked up from germline, CDR1 is SGHDT and CDR2 is YYEEEE. This CDR3 is CASSFSPGDLFF. The DNA for the CDR3 is TGTGCCAGCAGCTTTTCCCCCGGGGATCTGTTTTTT.

As for this clonotype: A single base separates this from a much larger clone, so it may be a read error. V gene TRBV5-1 combines with J gene TRBJ2-5; 8 bases are a match to TRBD2. Per the germline V gene, CDR1 is SGHRS and CDR2 is YFSETQ. J lost 3 bases, V lost 2 bases, and 9 bases had no gene match. The CDR3 has 16 residues. CDR3 protein: CASSFERGRNKETQYF. As DNA, the CDR3 is TGCGCCAGCAGCTTCGAGCGGGGGAGAAACAAAGAGACCCAGTACTTC. The variable domain in full, completed from reference TRBV5-1 and TRBJ2-5, reads KAGVTQTPRYLIKTRGQQVTLSCSPISGHRSVSWYQQTPGQGLQFLFEYFSETQRNKGNFPGRFSGRQFSNSRSEMNVSTLELGDSALYLCASSFERGRNKETQYFGPGTRLLVL.

This clonotype occurred a few times. The chain is built from TRBV7-3 and TRBJ2-7; 10 bases fit TRBD1. Germline V gene data show CDR1 as SGHTA and CDR2 as FQGTGA. This CDR3 comprises 13 residues. After removal of 8 bases from V and 2 bases from J, the junction contained 3 bases not matched to a gene. In nucleotides, the CDR3 is TGTGCCAGCGGACAGGGGGGCACCTACGAGCAGTACTTC. Protein sequence: CASGQGGTYEQYF.

This clonotype was counted many times. The chain links TRBV24-1 to TRBJ2-7; D tentatively fits TRBD1 or TRBD2 (5 bases each). CDR3 length equals 16 residues. Germline V gene sequence: CDR1 KGHDR, CDR2 SFDVKD. V lost 5 bases and J 7 bases, leaving 23 bases between the germline ends. The CDR3 bases are TGTGCCACCAGTGCGGGACGCGTCCTCGGAGGAAGTGAGCAGTACTTC. Residues: CATSAGRVLGGSEQYF.

A few counts support this clonotype. The chain links TRBV6-1 to TRBJ2-1, with a tentative D call TRBD1 (5 bases). Germline V gene sequence: CDR1 MNHNS, CDR2 SASEGT. Trimming left V 6 bases short and J 0 bases short, with 18 bases between. This CDR3 is 17 amino acids long. In DNA form, the CDR3 reads TGTGCCAGCAGGGCGGCAGGGCTCTACAGCTCCTACAATGAGCAGTTCTTC. This translates into CASRAAGLYSSYNEQFF.

This clonotype was seen a few times. This chain uses TRBV6-1 with TRBJ2-3; 7 positions agree with TRBD1. Per germline, CDR1 MNHNS and CDR2 SASEGT. V lost 10 bases to trimming and J lost 4 bases; unmatched junction nucleotides: 14. The CDR3 covers 15 residues. Here the CDR3 DNA reads TGTGCCACCACTCCTCGACAGGGTTCATCAGATACGCAGTATTTT. This codes for CATTPRQGSSDTQYF.

For this clonotype: At one end, the junction sequence differs from germline, possibly due to a read error. This chain connects TRBV15 to TRBJ2-6; perhaps D is TRBD1 or TRBD2 (5 bases each). There are 18 residues in the CDR3. From germline, CDR1 is LNHNV and CDR2 YYDKDF (reference sequence). In DNA form, the CDR3 reads TGTGCCACCATCAGAGGGGATTGGGGAGACTCTGGGGCCAACGTCCTGACTTTC. Translated, it gives CATIRGDWGDSGANVLTF.

This sequence joins TRBV6-2 or TRBV6-3 and TRBJ2-7; the D gene is possibly TRBD1 (5 bases). The V end lost 2 bases, the J end lost 4 bases, and 9 bases lay between the germline ends. Germline CDR1 reads MNHEY; CDR2 reads SVGEGT. The CDR3 is 13 amino acids. CDR3 DNA sequence: TGTGCCAGCAGTTACGGGGCCGGATACGAGCAGTACGTC. Protein sequence: CASSYGAGYEQYV.

Ten or more counts support this clonotype. This sequence joins TRBV6-2 or TRBV6-3 and TRBJ2-3, with 9 bases that match TRBD1. The CDR3 covers 14 residues. Looked up from germline, CDR1 is MNHEY and CDR2 is SVGEGT. The V segment lost 9 bases and the J segment 2 bases; nucleotides outside the gene matches: 6. The CDR3: CARSRDRATDTQYF. CDR3 coding DNA: TGTGCCAGGAGTCGGGACAGGGCCACAGATACGCAGTATTTT.

The sample holds many counts of this clonotype. The chain's CDR3 is CASSPPGTGGPSPLHF. CDR3 nucleotide sequence: TGCGCCAGCAGCCCACCCGGGACAGGGGGTCCTTCACCCCTCCACTTT. The chain combines TRBV4-1 with TRBJ1-6; 11 bases line up with TRBD1. The germline V gene encodes CDR1 MGHRA and CDR2 YSYEKL. The CDR3 covers 16 residues. The trim removed 4 bases at V and 9 bases at J, leaving 8 bases unmatched.

V usage is TRBV6-1 and J usage is TRBJ1-4; tentative D call: TRBD1 (6 bases). CDR3 size: 15 residues. Germline V gene sequence: CDR1 MNHNS, CDR2 SASEGT. Trimming cost V 10 bases and J 5 bases, with 20 bases left between them. As DNA, the CDR3 is TGTGCCACGGGCTTGGGGGCGTATGACAATGAAAAACTGTTTTTT. Its protein product is CATGLGAYDNEKLFF.

V is TRBV30 and J is TRBJ2-7; D gene ambiguous. The length of the CDR3 is 12 residues. The germline gives CDR1 GTSNPN, CDR2 SVGIG (reference sequence). Trimming shortened V by 2 bases and J by 3 bases, and 8 bases separated the two germline ends. The CDR3 sequence: CAWSQAHYEQYF. The CDR3 DNA is TGTGCCTGGAGTCAGGCCCACTACGAGCAGTACTTC. The full variable domain, its missing parts supplied by reference TRBV30 and TRBJ2-7, is SQTIHQWPATLVQPVGSPLSLECTVEGTSNPNLYWYRQAAGRGLQLLFYSVGIGQISSEVPQNLSASRPQDRQFILSSKKLLLSDSGFYLCAWSQAHYEQYFGPGTRLTVT.

CDR3 protein: CATSRYPSPLHF. CDR3 DNA sequence: TGTGCCACCAGCAGATACCCATCACCCCTCCACTTT. The chain uses TRBV15 and TRBJ1-6; D is uncertain. This CDR3 is 12 amino acids long. V lost 2 bases and J lost 10, with 6 bases in between. Per the germline V gene, CDR1 is LNHNV and CDR2 is YYDKDF (reference sequence).

This clonotype appeared many times. The chain recombines TRBV7-9 with TRBJ2-7, with TRBD1 as a possible D gene (5 bases). From germline, CDR1 is SEHNR and CDR2 FQNEAQ (reference sequence). Between the trimmed V and J ends, which lost 2 bases and 4 bases, there was a span of 15 bases. The CDR3 totals 15 residues. CDR3: CASSLSPQGPYEQYV. CDR3 sequence (DNA): TGTGCCAGCAGCTTATCCCCCCAGGGCCCATACGAGCAGTACGTC.

V gene TRBV3-1 combines with J gene TRBJ1-2; TRBD1 is a possible D gene (6 bases). CDR1 and CDR2 from the germline V gene are LGHDT and YNNKEL (reference sequence). The CDR3 extends over 15 amino acids. The V end lost 4 bases, the J end lost 4 bases, and 16 bases lay between the germline ends. The CDR3 bases are TGTGCCAGCAGCCTAACGGGCCAGGGGTCCTATGGCTACACCTTC. This codes for CASSLTGQGSYGYTF.

This clonotype was seen only a few times. This rearrangement joins TRBV6-5 to TRBJ1-1, with 9 bases identical to TRBD1. CDR3 size: 17 residues. J gave up 3 bases and V 5 bases, and 13 bases lay outside the gene matches. Germline assignment: CDR1 MNHEY and CDR2 SVGAGI. The CDR3 loop is CASSHRGRWQPHTEAFF. The DNA of the CDR3 is TGTGCCAGCAGTCACAGGGGGCGGTGGCAACCTCACACTGAAGCTTTCTTT.

The genes are TRBV7-6 and TRBJ2-3; 8 bases line up with TRBD1. The CDR3 consists of 17 residues. In germline, CDR1 is SGHVS, CDR2 FNYEAQ. V gave up 5 bases and J gave up 0 bases; unmatched junction bases: 10. The CDR3 is CASSPHPGQASTDTQYF. In nucleotides, the CDR3 is TGTGCCAGCAGCCCTCATCCGGGACAGGCGAGCACAGATACGCAGTATTTT.

The chain has TRBV30 and TRBJ2-7; TRBD1 matches 7 bases. The CDR3 runs to 14 residues. Germline V gives CDR1 GTSNPN, CDR2 SVGIG (reference sequence). The trim removed 2 bases at V and 0 bases at J, leaving 4 bases unmatched. The CDR3 DNA sequence: TGTGCCTGGAGTCGGGACAGCTTCTCCTACGAGCAGTACTTC. Amino acid sequence: CAWSRDSFSYEQYF.

The table lists this clonotype with a few counts. The chain recombines TRBV4-2 with TRBJ1-2; D gene unclear. The CDR3 has 15 amino acids. Germline values: CDR1 LGHNA, CDR2 YNFKEQ. Trimming left V 0 bases short and J 3 bases short, with 11 bases between. The CDR3 here is CASSQERVQDYGYTF. CDR3 bases: TGTGCCAGCAGCCAAGAGAGGGTACAAGACTATGGCTACACCTTC.

There are many counts of this clonotype. The rearrangement uses TRBV7-6 and TRBJ1-1, with 7 bases fitting TRBD1. V shed 0 bases and J 3 bases; nucleotides not matched to a gene: 4. Per the germline V gene, CDR1 is SGHVS and CDR2 is FNYEAQ. This CDR3 is built from 15 residues. CDR3 region: CASSLARQGDTEAFF. CDR3 sequence (DNA): TGTGCCAGCAGCTTAGCGAGACAGGGTGACACTGAAGCTTTCTTT.

This clonotype occurred many times. The chain joins TRBV6-6 to TRBJ2-7; a possible D gene is TRBD1 (5 bases). The CDR3 totals 11 residues. Trimming left V 2 bases short and J 7 bases short, with 6 bases between. The germline gives CDR1 MNHNY, CDR2 SVGAGI (reference sequence). The CDR3 DNA reads TGTGCCAGCAGTTACGGGGCTGAGCAGTACTTC. Amino acid sequence: CASSYGAEQYF.

The CDR3 sequence: CASSRPGSGEVPQETQYF. The CDR3 coding sequence is TGTGCCAGCAGCCGTCCCGGTTCAGGGGAAGTCCCCCAAGAGACCCAGTACTTC. The genes are TRBV14 and TRBJ2-5; D is possibly TRBD1 (6 bases). CDR1 is SGHDN and CDR2 is FVKESK in the germline V gene. V was pared by 4 bases and J by 1 base, with 22 bases between. The CDR3 runs 18 residues.